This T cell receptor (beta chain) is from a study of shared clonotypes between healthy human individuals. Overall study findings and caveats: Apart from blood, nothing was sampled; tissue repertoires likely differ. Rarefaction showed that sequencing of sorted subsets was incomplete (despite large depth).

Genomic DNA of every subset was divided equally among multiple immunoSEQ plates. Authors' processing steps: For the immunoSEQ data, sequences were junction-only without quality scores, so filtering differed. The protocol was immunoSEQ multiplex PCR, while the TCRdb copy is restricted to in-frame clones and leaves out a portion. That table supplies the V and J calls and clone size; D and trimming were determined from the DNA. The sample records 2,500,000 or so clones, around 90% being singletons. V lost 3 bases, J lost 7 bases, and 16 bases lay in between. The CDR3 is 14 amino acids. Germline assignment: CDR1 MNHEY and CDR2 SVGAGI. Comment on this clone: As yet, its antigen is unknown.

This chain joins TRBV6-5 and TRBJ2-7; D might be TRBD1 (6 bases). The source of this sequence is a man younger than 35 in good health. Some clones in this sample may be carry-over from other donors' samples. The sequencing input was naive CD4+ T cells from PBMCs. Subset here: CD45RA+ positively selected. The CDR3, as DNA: TGTGCCAGCAGTTATGGTGGGACACCCCTGGAGCAGTACTTC. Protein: CASSYGGTPLEQYF.